This T cell receptor beta chain was found in a study of blood T cell repertoires in COVID-19 (dated by TCRdb to the early 2020s). The study in broad terms: Recovered participants in ImmuneRACE Cohort 3 were defined as having two consecutive negative NP/OP PCR tests, clearance from a healthcare professional, or resolution of symptoms. The collaborator samples originated in the United States, Italy and Spain and spanned the acute and convalescent phases of COVID-19. The prospective study material was composed of cDNA or gDNA derived from T cells, B-cell-depleted T cells, or PBMCs. Subjects who had been exposed to COVID-19, were actively infected with it, or had recovered from it provided the deeply sampled blood TCRbeta repertoires that made up the dataset. The repertoires were released in a freely available public database intended as a resource for research on the immune response to SARS-CoV-2. Samples came from the ongoing ImmuneRACE study (first 160 participants) plus 1,254 subjects from 6 global collaborators. Nearly every sample came with metadata listing a de-identified subject ID, COVID-19 status, age in years and sex. HLA class I and class II types, where available, came from metadata supplied by the sample provider rather than from assay-based typing.

The full study reports these points: How much clinical and demographic metadata was included differed by source and by participant, and the metadata was provided uncurated.

V lost 8 bases and J lost 1 base; the stretch between them is 8 bases long. The germline V gene yields MDHEN for CDR1 and SYDVKM for CDR2. The CDR3 measures 12 amino acids from cysteine to phenylalanine. Only CDR3 DNA remains: 36 bases, in frame from the first base. Participants in the prospective study were enrolled through a virtual design, were aged roughly 18 to 100 years, and lived in 24 United States geographic areas. Cohort assignment in the prospective study relied on participant-reported clinical history from a screening survey and a study questionnaire. Mobile phlebotomists in the prospective study collected whole blood, serum and a nasopharyngeal or oropharyngeal swab from every participant. Participants in the prospective study had the option to provide additional blood draws and questionnaires over an approximately two-month period. Before DNA extraction, prospective study blood samples were shipped either frozen or at room temperature.

As regards this clone: Its binding antigen is unknown. Base qualities are not provided; no much larger clone lies one nucleotide away.

The immunoSEQ Assay, a bias-controlled multiplex PCR, was used to amplify TCRbeta CDR3 regions from genomic DNA. On the authors' methods: Nucleated cell counts per sample were estimated from amplification of reference gene primers within the assay. To quantify the absolute abundance of each unique TCRbeta CDR3 rearrangement, sequence reads were collapsed and filtered. Productive Simpson clonality was computed per sample as the square root of Simpson's diversity index over productive rearrangements. TCRdb stores this immuneACCESS table with in-frame sequences only. Part of the clones is absent; in the studies checked, under half of the shortfall reflects unresolved V genes, and no reason is known for the rest. The V and J calls and clone size are taken from that table; D and trimming were inferred from the DNA. Counted in this sample were 200,000 to 250,000 clones; around 86% of them appeared once. 7.2% of the sample is held by the ten biggest clonotypes.

Material: PBMCs or T cells enriched from blood (not recorded which). The receptor was isolated from a man aged 30 to 39 in a cohort exposed to, infected with or recovered from COVID-19 (not recorded which). The receptor chain draws on TRBV28 and TRBJ1-2; no D gene is confidently identified. The CDR3 amino acid sequence is: CASHTVNYGYTF. The sequence in DNA is TGTGCCAGCCACACAGTTAACTATGGCTACACCTTC.